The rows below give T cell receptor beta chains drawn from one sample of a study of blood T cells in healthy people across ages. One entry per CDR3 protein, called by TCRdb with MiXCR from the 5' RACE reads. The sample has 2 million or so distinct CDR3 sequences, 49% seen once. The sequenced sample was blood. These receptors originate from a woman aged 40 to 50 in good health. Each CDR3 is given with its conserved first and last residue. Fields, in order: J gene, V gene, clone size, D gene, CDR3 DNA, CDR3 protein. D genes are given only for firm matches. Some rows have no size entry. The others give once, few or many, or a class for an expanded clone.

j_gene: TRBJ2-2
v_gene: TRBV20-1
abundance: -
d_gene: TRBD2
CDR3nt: TGCAGTGCTAGAGATATTACTGGACTAGCGGGGGTGGACGGGGAGCTGTTTTTT
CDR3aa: CSARDITGLAGVDGELFF

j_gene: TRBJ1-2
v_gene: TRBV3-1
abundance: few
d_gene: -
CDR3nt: TGTGCCAGCGGGGAACGCTGGGAGTGTGGCTACACCTTC
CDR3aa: CASGERWECGYTF

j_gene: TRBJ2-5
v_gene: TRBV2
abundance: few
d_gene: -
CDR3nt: TGTGCCAGCGGTTCGGAGTACCAAGAGACCCAGTACTTC
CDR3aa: CASGSEYQETQYF

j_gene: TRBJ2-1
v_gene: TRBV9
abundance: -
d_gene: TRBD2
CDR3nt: TGTGCCAGCAGCGTATCTGGGCTAGCGGAGAATGAGCAGTTCTTC
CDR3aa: CASSVSGLAENEQFF

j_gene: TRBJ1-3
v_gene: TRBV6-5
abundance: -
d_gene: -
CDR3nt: TGTGCCAGCAGTTCCCCGACGAGCTCTGGAAACACCATATATTTT
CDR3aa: CASSSPTSSGNTIYF

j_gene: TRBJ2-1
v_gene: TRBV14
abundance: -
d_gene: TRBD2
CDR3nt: TGTGCCAGCAGCCGGACTAGCGGGCACTACAATGAGCAGTTCTTC
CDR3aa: CASSRTSGHYNEQFF

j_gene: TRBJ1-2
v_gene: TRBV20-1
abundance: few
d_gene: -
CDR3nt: TGCAGTGCTAGTGGGGACCGCGCATATGGCTACACCTTC
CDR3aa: CSASGDRAYGYTF

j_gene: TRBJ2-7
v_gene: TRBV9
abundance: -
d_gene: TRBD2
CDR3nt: TGTGCCAGCAGCGTGGGCGGGGGGGCGGTAAATGAGCAGTACTTC
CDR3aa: CASSVGGGAVNEQYF

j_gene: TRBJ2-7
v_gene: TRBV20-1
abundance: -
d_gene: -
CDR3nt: TGCAGTGGGGGGCCAAACACCTACGAGCAGTACTTC
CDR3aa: CSGGPNTYEQYF

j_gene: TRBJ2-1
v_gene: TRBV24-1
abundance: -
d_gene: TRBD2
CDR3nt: TGTGCCACCAGTGACATAGCGGGGGGGCCCCACAATGAGCAGTTCTTC
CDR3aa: CATSDIAGGPHNEQFF

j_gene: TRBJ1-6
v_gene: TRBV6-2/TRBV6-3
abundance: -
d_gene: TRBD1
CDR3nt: TGTGCCAGCAGTTCACCGGGACAGTTGAATTCACCCCTCCACTTT
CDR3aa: CASSSPGQLNSPLHF

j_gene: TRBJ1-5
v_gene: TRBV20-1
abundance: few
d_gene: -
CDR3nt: TGCAGTGCTAGAGATTTCCGGAGCAATCAGCCCCAGCATTTT
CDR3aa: CSARDFRSNQPQHF

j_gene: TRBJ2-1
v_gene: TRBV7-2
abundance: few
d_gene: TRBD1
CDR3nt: TGTGCCAGCAGCCGGAGGGACAGGGGGCGCGATGAGCAGTTCTTC
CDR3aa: CASSRRDRGRDEQFF

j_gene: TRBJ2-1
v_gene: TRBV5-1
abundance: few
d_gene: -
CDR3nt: TGCGCCAGCAGCCCTGAGATCAATGAGCAGTTCTTC
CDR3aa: CASSPEINEQFF

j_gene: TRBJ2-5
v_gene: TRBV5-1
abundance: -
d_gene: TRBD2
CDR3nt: TGCGTCAGCAGCTTGCTCCCGGGGAGGGAAGAGACCCAGTACTTC
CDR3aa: CVSSLLPGREETQYF

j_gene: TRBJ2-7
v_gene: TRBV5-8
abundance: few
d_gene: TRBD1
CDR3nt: TGTGCCGGATCAGGGGGCGCGACACCCATCTACGAGCAGTACTTC
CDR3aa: CAGSGGATPIYEQYF

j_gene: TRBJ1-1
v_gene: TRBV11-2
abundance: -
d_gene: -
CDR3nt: TGTGCCAGCAGCTTTCCGAGGCCTATGAACACTGAAGCTTTCTTT
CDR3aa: CASSFPRPMNTEAFF

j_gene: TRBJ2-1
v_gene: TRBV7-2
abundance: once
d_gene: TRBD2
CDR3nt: TGTGCCAGCAGCTTACAAAGCGGGGGGGCTTTCTACAATGAGCAGTTCTTC
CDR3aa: CASSLQSGGAFYNEQFF

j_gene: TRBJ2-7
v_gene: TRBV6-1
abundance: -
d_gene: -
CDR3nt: TGTGCCAGCAGTGAAAGGCCCCCCGGGTCCTACGAGCAGTACTTC
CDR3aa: CASSERPPGSYEQYF

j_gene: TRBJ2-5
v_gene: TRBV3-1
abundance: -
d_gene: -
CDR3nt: TGTGCCAGCAGCCATCCCAGCGGGTGGGAACAAGAGACCCAGTACTTC
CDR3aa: CASSHPSGWEQETQYF